The clone carrying this T cell receptor (beta chain) was observed once. The source of the sample is a study of blood T cell repertoires in COVID-19. About the research overall: Acute-phase and convalescent COVID-19 samples originated in the United States, Italy and Spain. PBMCs, B-cell-depleted T cells, or T cells were the source of the cDNA or gDNA that made up the material.

V was clipped by 1 base and J by 4 bases; unmatched bases: 12. The germline V gene encodes CDR1 MDHEN and CDR2 SYDVKM. This CDR3 has 19 residues. Per the study methods: Reference gene primer amplification in the assay estimated nucleated cell counts. Produced via immunoSEQ multiplex PCR; TCRdb's table is partial and in-frame only. The D gene and trimming were derived from the DNA, and the V and J assignments and clone size from that table. The table has approximately 150,000 clones, 80% to 90% seen once. V and J are TRBV28 and TRBJ2-2; 10 bases line up with TRBD2. This receptor was taken from a woman aged 60-75 years with active COVID-19. Sequenced input: peripheral blood. The CDR3 bases are TGTGCCAGCAGTTTATCGTCCGGCTTACTAGCGGGATCCACCGGGGAGCTGTTTTTT. Its translation: CASSLSSGLLAGSTGELFF.